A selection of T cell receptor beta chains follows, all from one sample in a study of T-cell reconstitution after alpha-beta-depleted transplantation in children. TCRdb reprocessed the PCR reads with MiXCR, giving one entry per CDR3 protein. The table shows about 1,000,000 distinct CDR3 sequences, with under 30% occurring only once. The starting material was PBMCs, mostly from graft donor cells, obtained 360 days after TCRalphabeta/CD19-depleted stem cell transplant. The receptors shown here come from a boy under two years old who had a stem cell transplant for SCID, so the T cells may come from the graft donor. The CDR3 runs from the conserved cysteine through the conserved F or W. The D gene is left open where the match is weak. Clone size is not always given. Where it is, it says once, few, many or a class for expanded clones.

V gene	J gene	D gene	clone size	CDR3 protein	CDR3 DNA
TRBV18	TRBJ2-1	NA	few	CASSPIWDPYNEQFF	TGTGCCAGCTCACCCATCTGGGACCCCTACAATGAGCAGTTCTTC
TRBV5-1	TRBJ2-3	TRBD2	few	CASSLATSGVTDTQYF	TGCGCCAGCAGCTTGGCGACTAGCGGGGTCACAGATACGCAGTATTTT
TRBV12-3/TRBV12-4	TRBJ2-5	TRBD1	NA	CASSPDRGGEETQYF	TGTGCCAGCAGCCCGGACAGGGGGGGAGAAGAGACCCAGTACTTC
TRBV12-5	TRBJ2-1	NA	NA	CASTSTGGVNNEQFF	TGTGCTAGTACCTCCACGGGCGGGGTGAACAATGAGCAGTTCTTC
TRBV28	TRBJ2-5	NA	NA	CASSWGPDGETQYF	TGTGCCAGCAGTTGGGGACCAGATGGGGAGACCCAGTACTTC
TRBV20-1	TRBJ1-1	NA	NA	CSARRGDLNTEAFF	TGCAGTGCCCGCCGAGGGGATCTGAACACTGAAGCTTTCTTT
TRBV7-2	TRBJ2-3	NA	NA	CASSLGGGISTTDTQYF	TGTGCCAGCAGCTTAGGGGGCGGGATTTCCACAACAGATACGCAGTATTTT
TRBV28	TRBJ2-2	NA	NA	CASSLGLTPTGELFF	TGTGCCAGCAGCCTTGGACTCACTCCAACCGGGGAGCTGTTTTTT
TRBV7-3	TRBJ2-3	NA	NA	CASSLTRAASADTQYF	TGTGCCAGCAGCTTAACGAGGGCGGCTAGCGCAGATACGCAGTATTTT
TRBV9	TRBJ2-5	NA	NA	CASSVDAKQETQYF	TGTGCCAGCAGCGTCGACGCGAAACAAGAGACCCAGTACTTC
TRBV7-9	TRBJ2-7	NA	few	CASSPRLLEYEQYF	TGTGCCAGCAGCCCCCGCCTGCTGGAGTACGAGCAGTACTTC
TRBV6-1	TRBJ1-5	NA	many	CASSRLSNQPQHF	TGTGCCAGCAGTCGCCTTAGCAATCAGCCCCAGCATTTT
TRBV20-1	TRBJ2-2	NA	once	CSASLSGAPSGELFF	TGCAGTGCTAGTTTGTCAGGGGCTCCATCCGGGGAGCTGTTTTTT
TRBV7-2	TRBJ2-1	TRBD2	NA	CASSLYGLAGGDNEQFF	TGTGCCAGCAGCTTATACGGGCTAGCGGGGGGAGACAATGAGCAGTTCTTC
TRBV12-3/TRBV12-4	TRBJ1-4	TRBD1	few	CASSFMAGTANEKLFF	TGTGCCAGCAGTTTTATGGCCGGGACAGCGAATGAAAAACTGTTTTTT
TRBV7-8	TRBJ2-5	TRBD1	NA	CASSFDRTGIGETQYF	TGTGCCAGCAGTTTCGACCGGACAGGGATCGGGGAGACCCAGTACTTC
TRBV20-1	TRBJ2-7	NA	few	CSAEPGEQYF	TGCAGTGCGGAGCCCGGCGAGCAGTACTTC
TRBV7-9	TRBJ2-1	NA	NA	CASSLAYETAGAFF	TGTGCCAGCAGCTTAGCGTATGAGACCGCAGGAGCGTTCTTC
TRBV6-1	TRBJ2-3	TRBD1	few	CASSRGQGGRDTQYF	TGTGCCAGCAGTCGGGGACAGGGGGGTAGAGATACGCAGTATTTT
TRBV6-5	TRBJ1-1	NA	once	CASSLAGQTEAFF	TGTGCCAGCAGTTTGGCGGGGCAGACTGAAGCTTTCTTT
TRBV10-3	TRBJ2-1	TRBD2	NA	CAIRGTSGGSEQFF	TGTGCCATCAGAGGGACTAGCGGGGGGAGTGAGCAGTTCTTC
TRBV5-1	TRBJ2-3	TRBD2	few	CASSLGTSGSRTDTQYF	TGCGCCAGCAGCTTGGGGACTAGCGGGAGCCGCACAGATACGCAGTATTTT
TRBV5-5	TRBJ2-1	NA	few	CASSPLRAPFNNEQFF	TGTGCCAGCAGCCCCCTCCGGGCTCCATTCAACAATGAGCAGTTCTTC
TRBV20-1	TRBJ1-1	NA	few	CSVGPDTQRGEAFF	TGCAGTGTGGGTCCCGACACTCAAAGGGGTGAAGCTTTCTTT
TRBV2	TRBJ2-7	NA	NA	CASSEKEQYF	TGTGCCAGCAGTGAAAAGGAGCAGTACTTC
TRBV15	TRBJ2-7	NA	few	CATSRDRGRVIVEQYF	TGTGCCACCAGCAGAGATAGGGGCAGGGTAATAGTCGAGCAGTACTTC
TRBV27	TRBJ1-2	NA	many	CASRGNGYGYTF	TGTGCCAGCAGGGGGAACGGCTATGGCTACACCTTC
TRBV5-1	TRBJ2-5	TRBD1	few	CASSNDREETQYF	TGCGCCAGCAGCAACGACAGGGAAGAGACCCAGTACTTC
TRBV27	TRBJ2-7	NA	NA	CASSLEGQYEQYF	TGTGCCAGCAGTTTAGAAGGGCAGTACGAGCAGTACTTC
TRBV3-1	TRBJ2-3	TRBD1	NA	CASSPKYRGAGADTQYF	TGTGCCAGCAGCCCTAAATACAGGGGCGCAGGGGCAGATACGCAGTATTTT
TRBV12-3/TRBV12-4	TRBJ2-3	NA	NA	CASRTDTSTDTQYF	TGTGCCAGCAGGACTGACACTAGCACAGATACGCAGTATTTT
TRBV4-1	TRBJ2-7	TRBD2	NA	CASSQPGGAPKQYF	TGCGCCAGCAGCCAACCGGGGGGTGCCCCCAAGCAGTACTTC
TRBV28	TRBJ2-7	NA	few	CASSLWTYEQYF	TGTGCCAGCAGTTTATGGACCTACGAGCAGTACTTC
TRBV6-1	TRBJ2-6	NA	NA	CASSGQLAGANVLTF	TGTGCCAGCAGTGGACAGCTAGCCGGGGCCAACGTCCTGACTTTC
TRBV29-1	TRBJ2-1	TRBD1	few	CSGTGGLGEQFF	TGCAGCGGGACAGGGGGTTTGGGTGAGCAGTTCTTC